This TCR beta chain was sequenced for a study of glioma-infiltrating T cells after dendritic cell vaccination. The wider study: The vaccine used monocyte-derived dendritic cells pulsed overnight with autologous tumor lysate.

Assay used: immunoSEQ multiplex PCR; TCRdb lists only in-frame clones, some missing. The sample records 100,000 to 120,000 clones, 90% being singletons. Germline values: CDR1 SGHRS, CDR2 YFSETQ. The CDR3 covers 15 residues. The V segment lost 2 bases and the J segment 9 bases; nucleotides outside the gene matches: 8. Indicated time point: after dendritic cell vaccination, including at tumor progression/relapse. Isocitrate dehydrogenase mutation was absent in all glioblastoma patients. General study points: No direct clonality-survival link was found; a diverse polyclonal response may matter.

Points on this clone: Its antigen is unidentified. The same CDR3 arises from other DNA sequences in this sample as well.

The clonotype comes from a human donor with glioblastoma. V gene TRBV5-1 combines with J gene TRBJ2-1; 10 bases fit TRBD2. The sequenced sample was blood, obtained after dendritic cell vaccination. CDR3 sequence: CASSLSSGSNGEQFF. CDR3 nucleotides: TGCGCCAGCAGCTTATCTAGCGGGAGTAATGGTGAGCAGTTCTTC.